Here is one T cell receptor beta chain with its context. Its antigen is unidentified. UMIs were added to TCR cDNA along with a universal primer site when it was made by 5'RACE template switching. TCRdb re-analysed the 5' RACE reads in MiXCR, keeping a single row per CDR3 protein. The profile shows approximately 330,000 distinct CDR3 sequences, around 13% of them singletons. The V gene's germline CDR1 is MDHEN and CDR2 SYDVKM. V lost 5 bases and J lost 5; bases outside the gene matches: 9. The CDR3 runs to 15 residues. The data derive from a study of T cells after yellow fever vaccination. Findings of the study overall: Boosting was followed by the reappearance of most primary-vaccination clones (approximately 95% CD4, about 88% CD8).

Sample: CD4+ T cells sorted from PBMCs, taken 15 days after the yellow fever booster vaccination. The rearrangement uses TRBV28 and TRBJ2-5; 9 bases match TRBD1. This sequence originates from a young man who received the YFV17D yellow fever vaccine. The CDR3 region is CASSLQGAGVETQYF. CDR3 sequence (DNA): TGTGCCAGCAGTCTACAGGGGGCTGGTGTTGAGACCCAGTACTTC.